The T cell receptor (beta chain) under discussion was sequenced for a study of cytomegalovirus exposure and HLA in healthy donors. Study context: From HLA-typed donors, an early data release held about 85 million unique TCRs.

Researchers ran the PCR with 60 Vbeta and 13 Jbeta primers. Clones were read by immunoSEQ multiplex PCR, and TCRdb kept only the in-frame ones, dropping some. This table has some 140,000 clones, 70% to 80% appearing once. CDR1 and CDR2 from the germline V gene are SGHRS and YFSETQ. This CDR3 spans 17 amino acids. Trimming removed 2 bases at V and 2 bases at J, with 16 bases between. The sequencing input was PBMCs. This clonotype originated in a man aged 40-55 years in good health and CMV-seropositive. The chain has TRBV5-1 and TRBJ2-2; maybe TRBD1 (6 bases). The CDR3 sequence is CASSLQPGTHNTGELFF. In nucleotides, the CDR3 is TGCGCCAGCAGCTTACAACCCGGGACACATAACACCGGGGAGCTGTTTTTT.